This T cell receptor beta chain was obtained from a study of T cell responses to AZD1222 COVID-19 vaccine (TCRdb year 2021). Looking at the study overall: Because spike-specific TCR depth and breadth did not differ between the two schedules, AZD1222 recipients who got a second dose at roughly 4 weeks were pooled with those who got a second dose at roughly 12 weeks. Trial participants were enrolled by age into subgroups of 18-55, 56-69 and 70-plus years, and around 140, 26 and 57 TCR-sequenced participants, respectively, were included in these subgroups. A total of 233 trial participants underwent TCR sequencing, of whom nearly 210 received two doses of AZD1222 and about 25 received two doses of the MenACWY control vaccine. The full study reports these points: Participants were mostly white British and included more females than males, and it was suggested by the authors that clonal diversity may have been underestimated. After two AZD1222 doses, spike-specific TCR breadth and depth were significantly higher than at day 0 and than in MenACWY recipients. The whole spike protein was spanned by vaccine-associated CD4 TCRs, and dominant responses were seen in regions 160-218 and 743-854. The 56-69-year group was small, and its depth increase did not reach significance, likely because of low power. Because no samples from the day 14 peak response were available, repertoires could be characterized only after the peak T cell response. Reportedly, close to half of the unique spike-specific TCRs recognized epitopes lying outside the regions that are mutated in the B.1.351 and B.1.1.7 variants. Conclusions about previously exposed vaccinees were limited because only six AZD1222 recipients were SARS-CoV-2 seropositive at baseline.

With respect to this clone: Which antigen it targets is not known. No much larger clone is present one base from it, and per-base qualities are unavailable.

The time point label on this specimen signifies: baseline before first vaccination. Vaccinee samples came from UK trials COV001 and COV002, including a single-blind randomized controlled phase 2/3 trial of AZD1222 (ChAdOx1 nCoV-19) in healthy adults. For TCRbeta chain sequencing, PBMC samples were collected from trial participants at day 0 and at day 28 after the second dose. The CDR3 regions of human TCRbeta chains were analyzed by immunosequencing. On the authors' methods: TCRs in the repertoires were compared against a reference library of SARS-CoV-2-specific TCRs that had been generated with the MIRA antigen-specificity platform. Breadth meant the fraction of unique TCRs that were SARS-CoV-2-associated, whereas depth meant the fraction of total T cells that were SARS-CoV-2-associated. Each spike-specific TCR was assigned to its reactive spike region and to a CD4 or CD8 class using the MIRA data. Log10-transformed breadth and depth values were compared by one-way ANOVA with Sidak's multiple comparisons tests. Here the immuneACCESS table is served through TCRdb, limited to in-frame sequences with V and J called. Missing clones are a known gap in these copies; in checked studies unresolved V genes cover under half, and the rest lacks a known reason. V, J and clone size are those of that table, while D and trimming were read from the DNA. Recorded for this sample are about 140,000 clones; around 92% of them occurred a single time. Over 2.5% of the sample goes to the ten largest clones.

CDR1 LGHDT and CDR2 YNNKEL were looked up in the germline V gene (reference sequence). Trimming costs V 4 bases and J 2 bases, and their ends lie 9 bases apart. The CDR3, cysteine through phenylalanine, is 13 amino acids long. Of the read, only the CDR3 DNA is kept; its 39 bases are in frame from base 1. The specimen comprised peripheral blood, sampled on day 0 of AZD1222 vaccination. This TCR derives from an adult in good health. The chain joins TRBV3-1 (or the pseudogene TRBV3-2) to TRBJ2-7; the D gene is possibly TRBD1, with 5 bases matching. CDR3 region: CASSPRQTYEQYF. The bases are TGTGCCAGCAGCCCAAGACAGACCTACGAGCAGTACTTC.